One sample yielded the 10 T cell receptor beta chains listed below, sequenced in a study of shared clonotypes between healthy human individuals. The data were produced by immunoSEQ multiplex PCR, yet TCRdb's version contains in-frame clones alone and is incomplete. The sample lists about 1.1 million clones; about 72% were seen once. Sequenced material: memory CD4+ T cells from PBMCs. Regarding subset: CD45RA-negative fraction. Receptors were obtained from a man between 18 and 35 years old in good health. Some clones in this sample may be carry-over from other donors' samples.

The chain joins TRBV6-5 to TRBJ2-6; no definite D call. CDR1 is MNHEY, CDR2 SVGAGI, per germline. The CDR3 has 15 residues. CDR3 DNA: TGTGCAATCAGTTCGTACGACTCTGGGGCCAACGTCCTGACTTTC. The encoded protein is CAISSYDSGANVLTF.

J is TRBJ2-7 and V is TRBV28, with 7 nucleotides matching TRBD2. Germline-derived CDR1 and CDR2 are MDHEN and SYDVKM. The CDR3 covers 13 residues. J lost 2 bases, V lost 8 bases, and 6 bases had no gene match. CDR3 sequence reads: CASGAGFPYEQYF. In DNA, the CDR3 is TGTGCCAGCGGAGCGGGATTTCCCTACGAGCAGTACTTC.

The chain joins TRBV27 to TRBJ1-5; no clear D gene. CDR1 and CDR2 from the germline V gene are MNHEY and SMNVEV (reference sequence). V was pared by 3 bases and J by 7 bases, with 13 bases between. The CDR3 consists of 14 residues. The CDR3 coding sequence is TGTGCCAGCAGTTTCATCGGGGTCCAACAGCCCCAGCATTTT. Protein sequence: CASSFIGVQQPQHF.

There are a few counts of this clone. The rearrangement joins TRBV27 to TRBJ2-3; D might be TRBD2 (5 bases). Trimming shortened V by 5 bases and J by 3 bases, and 12 bases separated the two germline ends. The CDR3 is made up of 14 amino acids. Per the germline V gene, CDR1 is MNHEY and CDR2 is SMNVEV (reference sequence). The CDR3 DNA reads TGTGCCAGCAGTCCCCGGGGAAAGACAGATACGCAGTATTTT. It yields the protein CASSPRGKTDTQYF.

The chain has TRBV6-6 and TRBJ2-1, with 8 bases fitting TRBD1. CDR3 length equals 14 residues. The J segment lost 5 bases and the V segment lost 7 bases, leaving 7 bases of the junction unmatched. Germline loops: CDR1 MNHNY, CDR2 SVGAGI (reference sequence). The DNA of the CDR3 is TGTGCCAGCAACCGACAGGGGCCGAACAATGAGCAGTTCTTC. Translation: CASNRQGPNNEQFF.

This chain joins TRBV9 and TRBJ2-3; D is unclear. Germline CDR1 reads SGDLS; CDR2 reads YYNGEE. The CDR3 spans 15 residues. Trimming removed 0 bases from V and 4 bases from J, with 12 bases in between. CDR3 DNA: TGTGCCAGCAGCGTAGCCCCATCCGTCTCAGATACGCAGTATTTT. As protein: CASSVAPSVSDTQYF.

The DNA of the CDR3 is TGTGCCAGCAGTGAAGTAGGACTGTATACGCAGTATTTT. Protein sequence: CASSEVGLYTQYF. The V and J genes are TRBV6-1 and TRBJ2-3; maybe TRBD2 (5 bases). Germline lookup yields CDR1 MNHNS and CDR2 SASEGT. The V end lost 1 base, the J end lost 7 bases, and 9 bases lay between the germline ends. The CDR3 length is 13 residues.

This clone appeared many times. CDR3 region: CAVAGGLFSGNTIYF. The CDR3 nucleotides are TGTGCCGTGGCCGGAGGTCTGTTCTCTGGAAACACCATATATTTT. This chain connects TRBV7-9 to TRBJ1-3; D gene unclear. Germline values: CDR1 SEHNR, CDR2 FQNEAQ (reference sequence). The length of the CDR3 is 15 residues. Trimming took 11 bases from V and 0 from J, leaving 17 bases between them.

Details on this clone: The sample contains more than one DNA sequence encoding this CDR3. V and J are TRBV5-1 and TRBJ1-4; TRBD1 matches 8 bases. The trim removed 3 bases at V and 4 bases at J, leaving 8 bases unmatched. This CDR3 spans 16 amino acids. The germline V gene has CDR1 SGHRS and CDR2 YFSETQ. The CDR3 nucleotides are TGCGCCAGCAGCTCCAACCCGGGACAGGTTAATGAAAAACTGTTTTTT. It yields the protein CASSSNPGQVNEKLFF.

Comments on this clone: This may be a read error, as it is one base from a much larger clone. The gene calls are TRBV7-2 and TRBJ1-4, with TRBD1 matching 7 bases. Germline lookup yields CDR1 SGHTA and CDR2 FQGNSA. The CDR3 is made up of 15 amino acids. The CDR3 loop is CASSSGGETNEKLSF. The CDR3 coding sequence is TGTGCCAGCAGCTCAGGGGGGGAAACTAATGAAAAACTGTCTTTT.